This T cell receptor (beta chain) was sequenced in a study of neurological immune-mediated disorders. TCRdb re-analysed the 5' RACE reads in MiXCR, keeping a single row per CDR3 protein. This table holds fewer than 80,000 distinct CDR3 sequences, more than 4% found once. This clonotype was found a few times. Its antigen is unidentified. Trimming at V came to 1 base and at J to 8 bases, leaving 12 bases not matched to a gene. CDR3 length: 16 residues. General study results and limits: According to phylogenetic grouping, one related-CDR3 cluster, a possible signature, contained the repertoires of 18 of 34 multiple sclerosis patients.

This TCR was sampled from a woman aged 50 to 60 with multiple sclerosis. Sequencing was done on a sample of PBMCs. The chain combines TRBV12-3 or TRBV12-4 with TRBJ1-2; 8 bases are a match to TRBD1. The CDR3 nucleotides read TGTGCCAGCAGTTTAGTCGGCAGGGGGCATTATAGAGGCTACACCTTC. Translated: CASSLVGRGHYRGYTF.